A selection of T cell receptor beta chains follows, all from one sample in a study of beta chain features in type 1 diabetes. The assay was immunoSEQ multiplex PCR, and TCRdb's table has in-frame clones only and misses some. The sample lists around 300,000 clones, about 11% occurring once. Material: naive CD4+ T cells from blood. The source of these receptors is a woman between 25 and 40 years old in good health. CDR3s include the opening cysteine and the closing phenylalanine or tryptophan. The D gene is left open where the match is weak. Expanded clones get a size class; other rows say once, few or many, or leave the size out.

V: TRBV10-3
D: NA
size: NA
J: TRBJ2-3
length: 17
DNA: TGTGCCACCGAAGGGGGAGCGGGGCACTCTAGCACAGATACGCAGTATTTT
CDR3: CATEGGAGHSSTDTQYF

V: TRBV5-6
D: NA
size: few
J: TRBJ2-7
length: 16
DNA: TGTGCCAGCAGCTTGATCGCAACAGGGCCGGCCTACGAGCAGTACTTC
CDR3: CASSLIATGPAYEQYF

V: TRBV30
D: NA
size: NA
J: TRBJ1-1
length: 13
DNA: TGTGCCTGGAGTGTTTATAAGAACACTGAAGCTTTCTTT
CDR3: CAWSVYKNTEAFF

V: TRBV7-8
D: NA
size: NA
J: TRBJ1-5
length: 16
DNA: TGTGCCAGCAAAGAGGTCCCTAGACAGTCCAATCAGCCCCAGCATTTT
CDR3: CASKEVPRQSNQPQHF

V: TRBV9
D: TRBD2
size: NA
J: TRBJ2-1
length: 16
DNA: TGTGCCAGCAGCCCGTTAGCGGGAGGAACTAACAATGAGCAGTTCTTC
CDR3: CASSPLAGGTNNEQFF

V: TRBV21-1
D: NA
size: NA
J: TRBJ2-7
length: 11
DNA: TGTGCCAGCAGCAAACGCGAAGAGCAGTACTTC
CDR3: CASSKREEQYF

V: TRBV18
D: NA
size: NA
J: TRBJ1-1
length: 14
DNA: TGTGCCAGCTCACTTACTACAGGATCCACTGAAGCTTTCTTT
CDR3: CASSLTTGSTEAFF

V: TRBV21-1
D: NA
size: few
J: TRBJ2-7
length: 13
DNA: TGTGCCAGCCAGGTCAGGACAGCCTACGAGCAGTACTTC
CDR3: CASQVRTAYEQYF

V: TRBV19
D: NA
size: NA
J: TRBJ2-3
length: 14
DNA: TGTGCCAGTAGTACCACTCCTGGCACAGATACGCAGTATTTT
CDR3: CASSTTPGTDTQYF

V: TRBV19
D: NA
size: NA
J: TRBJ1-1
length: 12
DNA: TGTGCCAGTAGTACGGGGATGATTGAAGCTTTCTTT
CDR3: CASSTGMIEAFF

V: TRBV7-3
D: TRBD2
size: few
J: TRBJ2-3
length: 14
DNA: TGTGCCAGCAGTTTTAGCGGGAGTTGGTATACGCAGTATTTT
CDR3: CASSFSGSWYTQYF

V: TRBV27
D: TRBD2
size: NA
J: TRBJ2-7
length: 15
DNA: TGTGCCAGCAGCCCACTAGCGGGAGGAAAGTACGAGCAGTACTTC
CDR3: CASSPLAGGKYEQYF

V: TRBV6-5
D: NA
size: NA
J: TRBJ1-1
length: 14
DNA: TGTGCCAGCAGTTACTCGGGGGGAAACACTGAAGCTTTCTTT
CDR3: CASSYSGGNTEAFF

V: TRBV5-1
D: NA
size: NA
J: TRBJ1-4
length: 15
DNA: TGCGCCAGCAGCTTGGCCGTGCTGAGTAATGAAAAACTGTTTTTT
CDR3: CASSLAVLSNEKLFF

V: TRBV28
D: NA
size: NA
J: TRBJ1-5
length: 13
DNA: TGTGCCAGCAGGTCACAGGGTAGTCAGCCCCAGCATTTT
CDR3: CASRSQGSQPQHF

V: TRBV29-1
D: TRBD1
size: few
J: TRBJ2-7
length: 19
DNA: TGCAGCGTTAAAGCCGGGACAGAGCTAGCCCGACAGAGCTCCTACGAGCAGTACTTC
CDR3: CSVKAGTELARQSSYEQYF

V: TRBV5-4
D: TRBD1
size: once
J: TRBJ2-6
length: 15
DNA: TGTGCCTTCACAGGGGGCCTTATGGGGGCCAACGTCCTGACTTTC
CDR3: CAFTGGLMGANVLTF

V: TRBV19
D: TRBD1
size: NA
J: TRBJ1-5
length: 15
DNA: TGTGCCAGTAGTATGGCAGGGGGTCTAAATCAGCCCCAGCATTTT
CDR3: CASSMAGGLNQPQHF

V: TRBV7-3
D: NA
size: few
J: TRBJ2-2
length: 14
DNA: TGTGCCAGCAGTTCATTTACGGGCACCGGGGAGCTGTTTTTT
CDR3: CASSSFTGTGELFF

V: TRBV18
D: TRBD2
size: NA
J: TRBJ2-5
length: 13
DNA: TGTGCCAGCTCACCCGGGGGGCAAGAGACCCAGTACTTC
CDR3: CASSPGGQETQYF

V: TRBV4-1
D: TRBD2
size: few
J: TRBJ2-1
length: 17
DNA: TGCGCCAGCAGCCCCGGATGGAGTAGCGGGAGGACGAATGAGCAGTTCTTC
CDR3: CASSPGWSSGRTNEQFF

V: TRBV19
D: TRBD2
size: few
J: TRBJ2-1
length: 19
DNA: TGTGCCATTCTGTACCCTCCGGGACTAGCGGCACCCTCCTACAATGAGCAGTTCTTC
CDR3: CAILYPPGLAAPSYNEQFF

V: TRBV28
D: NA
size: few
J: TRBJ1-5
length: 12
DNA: TGTGCCAGCAGTTTACTCAATCAGCCCCAGCATTTT
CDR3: CASSLLNQPQHF

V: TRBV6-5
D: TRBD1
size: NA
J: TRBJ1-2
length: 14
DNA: TGTGCCAGCAGTACGCGGGACAGGGGTTATGGCTACACCTTC
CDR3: CASSTRDRGYGYTF

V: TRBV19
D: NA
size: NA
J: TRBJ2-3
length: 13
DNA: TGTGCCAGTTCAGGGGAATACACAGATACGCAGTATTTT
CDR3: CASSGEYTDTQYF

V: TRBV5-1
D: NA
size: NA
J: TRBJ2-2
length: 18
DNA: TGCGCCAGCAGCGTAAAGGGGCTGGAGGGAGTGGACACCGGGGAGCTGTTTTTT
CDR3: CASSVKGLEGVDTGELFF

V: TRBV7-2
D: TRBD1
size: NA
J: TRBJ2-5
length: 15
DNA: TGTGCCAGCAGCTTTGTGGGACAGATCCAAGAGACCCAGTACTTC
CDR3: CASSFVGQIQETQYF

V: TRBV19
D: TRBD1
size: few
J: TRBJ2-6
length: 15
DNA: TGTGCCAGTAGGGACAGGGTGTCTGGGGCCAACGTCCTGACTTTC
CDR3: CASRDRVSGANVLTF

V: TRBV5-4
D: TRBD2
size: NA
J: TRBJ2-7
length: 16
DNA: TGTGCCAGCAGCTCCCCGACTAGCGGGACGGGCTACGAGCAGTACTTC
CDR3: CASSSPTSGTGYEQYF

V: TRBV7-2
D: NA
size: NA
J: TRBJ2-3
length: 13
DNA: TGTGCCAGCAGCCCCCCCCAGGGAGATACGCAGTATTTT
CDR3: CASSPPQGDTQYF

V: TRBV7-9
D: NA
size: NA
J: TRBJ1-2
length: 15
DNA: TGTGCCAGCAGCCGCGGGACGGACCTCGCATATGGCTACACCTTC
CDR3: CASSRGTDLAYGYTF

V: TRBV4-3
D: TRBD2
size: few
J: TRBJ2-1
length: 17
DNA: TGCGCCAGCAGCCAAGATAGTACTAGCGGGAGCTACAATGAGCAGTTCTTC
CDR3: CASSQDSTSGSYNEQFF

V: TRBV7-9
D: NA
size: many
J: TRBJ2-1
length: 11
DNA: TGTGCCAGCAGCTTACGCAATGAGCAGTTCTTC
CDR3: CASSLRNEQFF

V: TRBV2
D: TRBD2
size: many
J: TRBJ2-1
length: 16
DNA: TGTGCCAGCAGTGAAGGTTTGGTAGCGGGAGGGGCTGAGCAGTTCTTC
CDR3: CASSEGLVAGGAEQFF

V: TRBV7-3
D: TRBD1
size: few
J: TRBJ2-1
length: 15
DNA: TGTGCCAGCAGCCCAGGGGGCGAGGGCTACAATGAGCAGTTCTTC
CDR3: CASSPGGEGYNEQFF

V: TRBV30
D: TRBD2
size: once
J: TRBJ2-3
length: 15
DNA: TGTGCCTGGAGATCTAGCGGGAGGGTCCCAGATACGCAGTATTTT
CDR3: CAWRSSGRVPDTQYF

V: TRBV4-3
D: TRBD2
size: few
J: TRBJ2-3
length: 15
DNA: TGCGCCAGCAGCCGAACGGGAGGGATCACAGATACGCAGTATTTT
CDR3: CASSRTGGITDTQYF

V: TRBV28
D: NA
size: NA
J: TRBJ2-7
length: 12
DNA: TGTGCCAGCGGTCTCCTACTCTCCGAGCAGTACTTC
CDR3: CASGLLLSEQYF

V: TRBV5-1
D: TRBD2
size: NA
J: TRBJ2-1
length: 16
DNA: TGCGCCAGCAGTAACACTAGCGGGAGTAGAAACAATGAGCAGTTCTTC
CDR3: CASSNTSGSRNNEQFF

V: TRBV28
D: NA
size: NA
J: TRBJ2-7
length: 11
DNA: TGTGCCAGCAGGTCCCTGGCGGGGCAGTACTTC
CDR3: CASRSLAGQYF

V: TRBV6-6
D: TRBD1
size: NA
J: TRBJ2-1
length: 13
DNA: TGTGCCAGCACCCGACAGGGTAAGGGTGAGCAGTTCTTC
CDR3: CASTRQGKGEQFF

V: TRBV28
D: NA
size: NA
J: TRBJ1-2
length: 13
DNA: TGTGCCAGCATCGGGGTGACTGGCTATGGCTACACCTTC
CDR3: CASIGVTGYGYTF

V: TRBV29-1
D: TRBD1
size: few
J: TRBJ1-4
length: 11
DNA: TGCAGCGTTGGGACAGGGGAAAAACTGTTTTTT
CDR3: CSVGTGEKLFF

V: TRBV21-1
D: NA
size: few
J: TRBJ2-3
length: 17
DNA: TGTGCCAGCAGCAAAGCGAACTGCATCTCGAGCACAGATACGCAGTATTTT
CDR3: CASSKANCISSTDTQYF

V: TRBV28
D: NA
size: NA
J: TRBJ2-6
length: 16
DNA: TGTGCCAGCAAGTCAGGTGATATGAGTGGGGCCAACGTCCTGACTTTC
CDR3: CASKSGDMSGANVLTF

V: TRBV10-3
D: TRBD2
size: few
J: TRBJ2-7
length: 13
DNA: TGTGCCATCAGTACGGGACTAGCGGACGAGCAGTACTTC
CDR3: CAISTGLADEQYF

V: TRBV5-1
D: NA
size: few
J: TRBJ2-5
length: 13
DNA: TGCGCCAGCAGCTTGAGGGGAAGGGAGACCCAGTACTTC
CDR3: CASSLRGRETQYF

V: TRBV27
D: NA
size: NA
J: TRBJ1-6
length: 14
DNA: TGTGCCAGCAGTTTAGGGCTCTATAATTCACCCCTCCACTTT
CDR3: CASSLGLYNSPLHF

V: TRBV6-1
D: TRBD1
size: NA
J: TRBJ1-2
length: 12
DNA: TGTGCCAGCAGTGCCACAGGGGACGGCTACACCTTC
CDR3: CASSATGDGYTF

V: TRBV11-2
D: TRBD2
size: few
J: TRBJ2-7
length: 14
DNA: TGTGCCAGCAGCTCCACTAGCGGGAGCGACGAGCAGTACTTC
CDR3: CASSSTSGSDEQYF

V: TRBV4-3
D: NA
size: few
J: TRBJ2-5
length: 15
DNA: TGCGCCAGCAGCCAAGATTCGGCAGCTAGGGAGACCCAGTACTTC
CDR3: CASSQDSAARETQYF

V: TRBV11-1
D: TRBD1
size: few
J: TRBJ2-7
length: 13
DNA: TGTGCCAGCAGCTTTGGGGGACAGAACGAGCAGTACTTC
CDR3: CASSFGGQNEQYF

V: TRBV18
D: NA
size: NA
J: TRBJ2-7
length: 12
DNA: TGTGCCAGCTCACCCTCCCAGGACGAGCAGTACTTC
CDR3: CASSPSQDEQYF

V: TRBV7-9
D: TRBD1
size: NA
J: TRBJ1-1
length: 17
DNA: TGTGCCAGCAGCTTGACACCGGGACAGGGGGCTGGGACTGAAGCTTTCTTT
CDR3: CASSLTPGQGAGTEAFF

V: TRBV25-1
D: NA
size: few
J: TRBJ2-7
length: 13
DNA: TGTGCCAGCAGTGAAGTTTTGGGCCACGAGCAGTACTTC
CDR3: CASSEVLGHEQYF

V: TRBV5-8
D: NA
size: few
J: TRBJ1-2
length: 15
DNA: TGTGCCAGCAGCCCGGGAGATGGGCTCAACTATGGCTACACCTTC
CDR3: CASSPGDGLNYGYTF

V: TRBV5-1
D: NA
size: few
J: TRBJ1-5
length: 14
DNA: TGCGCCAGCAGCTTGGCCGGGGGGGATCAGCCCCAGCATTTT
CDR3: CASSLAGGDQPQHF

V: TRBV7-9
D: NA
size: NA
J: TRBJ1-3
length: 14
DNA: TGTGCCAGCAGCTTAGGGAGCTCTGGAAACACCATATATTTT
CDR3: CASSLGSSGNTIYF

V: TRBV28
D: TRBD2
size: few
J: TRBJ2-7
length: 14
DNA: TGTGCCAGCAACGGACTAGCGGGAGTTGGCGAGCAGTACTTC
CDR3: CASNGLAGVGEQYF

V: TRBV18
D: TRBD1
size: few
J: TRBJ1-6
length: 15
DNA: TGTGCCAGCTCACCAACGGACAGGGGCAATTCACCCCTCCACTTT
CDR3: CASSPTDRGNSPLHF